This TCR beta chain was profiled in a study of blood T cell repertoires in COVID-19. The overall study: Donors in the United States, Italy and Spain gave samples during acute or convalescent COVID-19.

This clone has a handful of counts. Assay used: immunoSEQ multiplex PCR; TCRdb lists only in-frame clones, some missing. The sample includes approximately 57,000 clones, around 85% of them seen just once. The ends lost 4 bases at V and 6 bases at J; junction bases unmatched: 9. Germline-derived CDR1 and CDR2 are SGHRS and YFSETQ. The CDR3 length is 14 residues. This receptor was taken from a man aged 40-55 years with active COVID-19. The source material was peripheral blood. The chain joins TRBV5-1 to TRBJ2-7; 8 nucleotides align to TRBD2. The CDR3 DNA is TGCGCCAGCAGCCCCGGCGGCGGGGGGCTCGAGCAGTACTTC. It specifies CASSPGGGGLEQYF.